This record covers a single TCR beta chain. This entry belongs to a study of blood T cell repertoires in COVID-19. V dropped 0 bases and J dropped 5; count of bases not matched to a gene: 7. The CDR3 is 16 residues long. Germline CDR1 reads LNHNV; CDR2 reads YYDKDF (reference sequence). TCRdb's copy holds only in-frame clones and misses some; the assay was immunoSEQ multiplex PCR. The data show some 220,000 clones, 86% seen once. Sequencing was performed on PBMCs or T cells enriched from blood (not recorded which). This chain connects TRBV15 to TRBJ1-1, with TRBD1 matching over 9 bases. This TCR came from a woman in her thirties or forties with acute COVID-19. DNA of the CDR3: TGTGCCACCAGCAGAGATATGGGGACAGGGAGAACTGAAGCTTTCTTT. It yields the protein CATSRDMGTGRTEAFF.